This T cell receptor beta chain was profiled in a study of T cell responses to AZD1222 COVID-19 vaccine. Notes on the study in general: CD4 TCRs associated with vaccination spanned spike, dominating at 160-218 and 743-854. Per reports, nearly half of all spike-specific TCRs target regions that are unmutated in variants.

A word on this clone: The antigen is unknown.

Assay: immunoSEQ multiplex PCR; the TCRdb copy retains only in-frame clones and omits some. This sample carries about 100,000 clones, approximately 88% of them seen once, and the ten largest clones take 16%. CDR1 is LGHDT, CDR2 YNNKEL, per germline (reference sequence). The CDR3 contains 16 residues. V was clipped by 0 bases and J by 4 bases, with 15 bases between them. The sample was peripheral blood, taken on day 0 of AZD1222 vaccination. The TCR comes from an adult in good health. The J gene is TRBJ1-2, the V gene TRBV3-1 (or the pseudogene TRBV3-2); D is uncertain. CDR3 DNA: TGTGCCAGCAGCCAAGATATGCAGGCGCGAGGCTATGGCTACACCTTC. Amino acids: CASSQDMQARGYGYTF.